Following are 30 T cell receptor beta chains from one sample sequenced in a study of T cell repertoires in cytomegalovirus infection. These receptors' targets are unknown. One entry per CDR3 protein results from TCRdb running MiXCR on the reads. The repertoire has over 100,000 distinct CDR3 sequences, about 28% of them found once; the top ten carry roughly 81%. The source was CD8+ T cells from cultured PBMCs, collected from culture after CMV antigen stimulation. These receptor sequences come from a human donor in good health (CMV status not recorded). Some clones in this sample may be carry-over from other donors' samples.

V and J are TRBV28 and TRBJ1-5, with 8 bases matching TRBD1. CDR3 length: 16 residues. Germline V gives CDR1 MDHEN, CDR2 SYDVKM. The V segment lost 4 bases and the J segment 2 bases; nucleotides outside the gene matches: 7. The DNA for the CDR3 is TGTGCCAGCAGTTCCGATAAGACAGGGGGCAATCAGCCCCAGCATTTT. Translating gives CASSSDKTGGNQPQHF.

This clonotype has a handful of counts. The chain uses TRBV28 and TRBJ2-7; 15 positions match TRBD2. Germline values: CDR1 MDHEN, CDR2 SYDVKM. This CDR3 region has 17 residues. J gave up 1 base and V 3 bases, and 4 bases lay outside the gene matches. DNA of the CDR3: TGTGCCAGCAGTTTGGGACTAGCGGGGGGCCGGTCCTACGAGCAGTACTTC. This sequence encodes CASSLGLAGGRSYEQYF.

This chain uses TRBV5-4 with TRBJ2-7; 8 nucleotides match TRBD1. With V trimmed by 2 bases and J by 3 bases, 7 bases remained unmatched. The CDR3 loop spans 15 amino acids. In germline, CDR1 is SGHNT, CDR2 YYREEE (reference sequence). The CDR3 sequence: CASSFQGAQVYEQYF. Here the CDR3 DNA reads TGTGCCAGCAGCTTTCAGGGGGCGCAAGTCTACGAGCAGTACTTC.

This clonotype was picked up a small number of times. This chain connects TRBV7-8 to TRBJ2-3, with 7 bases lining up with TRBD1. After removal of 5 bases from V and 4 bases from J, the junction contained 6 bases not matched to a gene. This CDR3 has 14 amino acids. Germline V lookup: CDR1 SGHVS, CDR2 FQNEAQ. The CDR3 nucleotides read TGTGCCAGCAGCCGTACAGGGGCCCCAGATACGCAGTATTTT. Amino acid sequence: CASSRTGAPDTQYF.

The CDR3 bases are TGTGCCATCAGTGAGTCGCAATGGGGGGCCCTGGCCCAGCATTTT. This sequence encodes CAISESQWGALAQHF. V gene TRBV10-3 combines with J gene TRBJ1-5; tentatively, D is TRBD1 (6 bases). The length of the CDR3 is 15 residues. Germline V gene lookup returns CDR1 ENHRY and CDR2 SYGVKD. The V gene lost 0 bases and the J gene lost 11 bases, with 17 bases spanning the gap.

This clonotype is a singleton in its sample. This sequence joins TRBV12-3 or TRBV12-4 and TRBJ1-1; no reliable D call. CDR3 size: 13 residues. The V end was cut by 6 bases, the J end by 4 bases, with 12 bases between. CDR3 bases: TGTGCCAGCAGACCCGTACAAATCACTGAAGCTTTCTTT. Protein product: CASRPVQITEAFF.

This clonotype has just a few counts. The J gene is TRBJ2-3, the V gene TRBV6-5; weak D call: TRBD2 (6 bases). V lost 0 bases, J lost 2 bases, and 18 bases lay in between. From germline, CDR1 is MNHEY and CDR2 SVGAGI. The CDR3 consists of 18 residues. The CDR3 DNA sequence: TGTGCCAGCAGTTACTCGAGTTGGACTATGTCTTCCACAGATACGCAGTATTTT. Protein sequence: CASSYSSWTMSSTDTQYF.

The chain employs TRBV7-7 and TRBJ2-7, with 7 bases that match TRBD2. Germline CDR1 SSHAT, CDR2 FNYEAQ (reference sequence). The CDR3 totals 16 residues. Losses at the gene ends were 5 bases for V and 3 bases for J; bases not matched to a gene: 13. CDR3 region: CASSPGGLGTFYEQYF. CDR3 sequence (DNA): TGTGCCAGCAGCCCGGGGGGTTTAGGCACTTTCTACGAGCAGTACTTC.

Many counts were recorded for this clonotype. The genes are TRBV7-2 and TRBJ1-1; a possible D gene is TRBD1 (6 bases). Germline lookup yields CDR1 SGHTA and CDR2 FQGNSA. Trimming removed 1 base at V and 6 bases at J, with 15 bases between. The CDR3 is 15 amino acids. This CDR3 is CASSLVVQGGSEAFF. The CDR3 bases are TGTGCCAGCAGCTTAGTTGTACAGGGAGGGTCTGAAGCTTTCTTT.

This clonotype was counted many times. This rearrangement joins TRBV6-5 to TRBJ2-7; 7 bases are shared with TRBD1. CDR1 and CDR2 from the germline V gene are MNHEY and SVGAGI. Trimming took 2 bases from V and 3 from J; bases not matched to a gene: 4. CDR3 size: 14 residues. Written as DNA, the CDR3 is TGTGCCAGCAGTTACGGCGCAGGGGGCTACGAGCAGTACTTC. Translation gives CASSYGAGGYEQYF.

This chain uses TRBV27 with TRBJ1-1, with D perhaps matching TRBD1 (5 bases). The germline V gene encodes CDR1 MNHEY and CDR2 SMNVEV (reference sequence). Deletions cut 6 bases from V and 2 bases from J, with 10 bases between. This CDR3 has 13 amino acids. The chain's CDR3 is CASRMGVNTEAFF. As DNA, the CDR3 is TGTGCCAGCAGGATGGGGGTAAACACTGAAGCTTTCTTT.

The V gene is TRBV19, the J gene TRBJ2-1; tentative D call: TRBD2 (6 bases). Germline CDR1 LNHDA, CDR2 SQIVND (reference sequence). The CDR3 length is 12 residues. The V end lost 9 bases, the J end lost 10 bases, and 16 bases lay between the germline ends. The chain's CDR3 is CASLGLAGEQFF. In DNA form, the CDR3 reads TGTGCCAGCCTCGGGTTGGCGGGGGAGCAGTTCTTC.

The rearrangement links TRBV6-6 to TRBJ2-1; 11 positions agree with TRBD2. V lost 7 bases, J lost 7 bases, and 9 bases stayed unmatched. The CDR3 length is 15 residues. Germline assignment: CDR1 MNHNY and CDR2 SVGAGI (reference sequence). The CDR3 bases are TGTGCCAGCAACCAGGGACTAGCGGATCGGAATGAGCAGTTCTTC. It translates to CASNQGLADRNEQFF.

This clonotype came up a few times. CDR3: CATSRDIGGFDTEAFF. CDR3 sequence (DNA): TGTGCCACCAGCAGAGACATTGGGGGATTTGACACTGAAGCTTTCTTT. This chain connects TRBV15 to TRBJ1-1; TRBD1 is a possible D gene (5 bases). The CDR3 extends over 16 amino acids. V lost 0 bases, J lost 3 bases, and 14 bases lay in between. Germline V gene sequence: CDR1 LNHNV, CDR2 YYDKDF (reference sequence).

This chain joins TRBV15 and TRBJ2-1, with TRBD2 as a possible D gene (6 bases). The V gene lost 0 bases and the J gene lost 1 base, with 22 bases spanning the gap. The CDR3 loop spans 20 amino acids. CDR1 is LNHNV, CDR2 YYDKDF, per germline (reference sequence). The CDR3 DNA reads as TGTGCCACCAGCAGAGATGTGGAGGAGGGGATGTGGGAGTCCTACAATGAGCAGTTCTTC. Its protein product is CATSRDVEEGMWESYNEQFF.

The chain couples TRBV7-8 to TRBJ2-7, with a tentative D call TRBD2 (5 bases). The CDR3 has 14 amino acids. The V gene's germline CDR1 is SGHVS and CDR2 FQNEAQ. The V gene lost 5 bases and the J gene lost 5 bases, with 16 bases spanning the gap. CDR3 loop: CASSPWGVVNEQYF. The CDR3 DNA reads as TGTGCCAGCAGCCCCTGGGGAGTGGTGAACGAGCAGTACTTC.

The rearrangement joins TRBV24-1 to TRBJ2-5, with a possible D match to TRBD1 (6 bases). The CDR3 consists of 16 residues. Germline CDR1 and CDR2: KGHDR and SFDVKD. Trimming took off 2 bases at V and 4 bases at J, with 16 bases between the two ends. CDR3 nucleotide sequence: TGTGCCACCAGTGATTCGGACAGTCCAAGTCCAGAGACCCAGTACTTC. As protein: CATSDSDSPSPETQYF.

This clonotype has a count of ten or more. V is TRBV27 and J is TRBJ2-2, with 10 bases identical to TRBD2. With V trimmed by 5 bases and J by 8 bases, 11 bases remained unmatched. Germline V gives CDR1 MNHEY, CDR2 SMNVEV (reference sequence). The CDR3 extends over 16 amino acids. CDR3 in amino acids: CASSQGAPGLAGELFF. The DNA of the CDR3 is TGTGCCAGCAGTCAAGGAGCTCCGGGACTAGCGGGGGAGCTGTTTTTT.

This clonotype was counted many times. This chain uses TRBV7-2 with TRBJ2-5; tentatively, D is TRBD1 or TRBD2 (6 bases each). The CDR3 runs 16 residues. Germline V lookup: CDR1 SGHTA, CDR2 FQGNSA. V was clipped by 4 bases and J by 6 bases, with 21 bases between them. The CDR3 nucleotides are TGTGCCAGCAGCTCCCAATCCGGCCTGGGGGGCAAGACCCAGTACTTC. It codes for CASSSQSGLGGKTQYF. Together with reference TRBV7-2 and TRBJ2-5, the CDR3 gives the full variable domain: GAGVSQSPSNKVTEKGKDVELRCDPISGHTALYWYRQSLGQGLEFLIYFQGNSAPDKSGLPSDRFSAERTGGSVSTLTIQRTQQEDSAVYLCASSSQSGLGGKTQYFGPGTRLLVL.

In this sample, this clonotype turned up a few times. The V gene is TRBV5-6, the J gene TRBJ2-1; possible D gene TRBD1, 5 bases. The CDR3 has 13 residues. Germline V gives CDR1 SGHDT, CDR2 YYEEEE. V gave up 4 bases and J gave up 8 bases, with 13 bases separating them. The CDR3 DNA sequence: TGTGCCAGCAGCATTATTTTGGGGCATGAGCAGTTCTTC. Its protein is CASSIILGHEQFF.

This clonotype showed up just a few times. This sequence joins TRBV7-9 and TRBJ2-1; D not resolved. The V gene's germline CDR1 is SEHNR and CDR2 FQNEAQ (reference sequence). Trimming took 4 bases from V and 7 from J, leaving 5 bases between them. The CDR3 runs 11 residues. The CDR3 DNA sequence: TGTGCCAGCAGCTGGACGAATGAGCAGTTCTTC. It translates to CASSWTNEQFF.

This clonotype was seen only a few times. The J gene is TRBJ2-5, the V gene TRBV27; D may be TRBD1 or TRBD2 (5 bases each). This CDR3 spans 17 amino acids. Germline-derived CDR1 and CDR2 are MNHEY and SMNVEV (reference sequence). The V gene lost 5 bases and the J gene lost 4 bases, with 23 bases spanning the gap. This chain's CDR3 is CASSPQVPGPGGETQYF. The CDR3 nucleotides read TGTGCCAGCAGTCCACAGGTTCCGGGCCCAGGAGGAGAGACCCAGTACTTC.

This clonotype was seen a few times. The DNA of the CDR3 is TGTGCCAGCAGGGGTGACAGCACAGATACGCAGTATTTT. This codes for CASRGDSTDTQYF. The genes are TRBV7-9 and TRBJ2-3; D is ambiguous. Germline CDR1 is SEHNR and CDR2 is FQNEAQ (reference sequence). V was pared by 6 bases and J by 0 bases, with 7 bases between. This CDR3 is built from 13 residues.

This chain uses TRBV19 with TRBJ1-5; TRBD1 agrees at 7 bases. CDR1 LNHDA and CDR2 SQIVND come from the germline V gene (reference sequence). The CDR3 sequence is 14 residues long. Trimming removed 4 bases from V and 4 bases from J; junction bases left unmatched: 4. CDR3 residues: CASSTNRGNQPQHF. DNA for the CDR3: TGTGCCAGTAGTACCAACAGGGGTAATCAGCCCCAGCATTTT.

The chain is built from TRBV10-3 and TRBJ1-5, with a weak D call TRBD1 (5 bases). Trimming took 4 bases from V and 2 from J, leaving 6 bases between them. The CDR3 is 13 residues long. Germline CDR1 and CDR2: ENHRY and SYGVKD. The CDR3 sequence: CAISVGRNQPQHF. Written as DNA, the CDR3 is TGTGCCATCAGTGTGGGGCGCAATCAGCCCCAGCATTTT.

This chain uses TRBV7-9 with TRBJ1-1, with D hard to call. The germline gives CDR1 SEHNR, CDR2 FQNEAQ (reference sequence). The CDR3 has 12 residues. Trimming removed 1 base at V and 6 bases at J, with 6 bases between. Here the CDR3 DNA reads TGTGCCAGCAGCTTAGAGGCGCCTGAAGCTTTCTTT. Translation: CASSLEAPEAFF.

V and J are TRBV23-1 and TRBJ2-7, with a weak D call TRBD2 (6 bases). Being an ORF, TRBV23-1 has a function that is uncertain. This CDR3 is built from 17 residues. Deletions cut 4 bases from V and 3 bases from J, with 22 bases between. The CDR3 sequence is CASSRWRWRAQLYEQYF. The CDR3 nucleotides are TGCGCCAGCAGTCGTTGGAGATGGAGGGCTCAACTCTACGAGCAGTACTTC.

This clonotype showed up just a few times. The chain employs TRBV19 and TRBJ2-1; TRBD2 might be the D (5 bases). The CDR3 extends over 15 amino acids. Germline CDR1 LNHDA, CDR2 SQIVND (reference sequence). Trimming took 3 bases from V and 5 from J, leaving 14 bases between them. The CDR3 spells CASSMFPGNHNEQFF. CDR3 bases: TGTGCCAGTAGTATGTTCCCCGGGAACCACAATGAGCAGTTCTTC.

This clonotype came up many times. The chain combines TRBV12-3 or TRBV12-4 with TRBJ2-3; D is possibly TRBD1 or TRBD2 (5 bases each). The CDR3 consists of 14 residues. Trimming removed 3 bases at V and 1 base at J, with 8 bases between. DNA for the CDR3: TGTGCCAGCAGTTTTAAGGGACGCACAGATACGCAGTATTTT. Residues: CASSFKGRTDTQYF.

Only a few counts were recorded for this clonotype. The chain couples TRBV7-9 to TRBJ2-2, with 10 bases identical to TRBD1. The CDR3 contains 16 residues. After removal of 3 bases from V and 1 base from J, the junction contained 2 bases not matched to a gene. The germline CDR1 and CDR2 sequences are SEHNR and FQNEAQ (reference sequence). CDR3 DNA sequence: TGTGCCAGCAGCTTGACAGGGGGCGTGAACACCGGGGAGCTGTTTTTT. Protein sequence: CASSLTGGVNTGELFF.